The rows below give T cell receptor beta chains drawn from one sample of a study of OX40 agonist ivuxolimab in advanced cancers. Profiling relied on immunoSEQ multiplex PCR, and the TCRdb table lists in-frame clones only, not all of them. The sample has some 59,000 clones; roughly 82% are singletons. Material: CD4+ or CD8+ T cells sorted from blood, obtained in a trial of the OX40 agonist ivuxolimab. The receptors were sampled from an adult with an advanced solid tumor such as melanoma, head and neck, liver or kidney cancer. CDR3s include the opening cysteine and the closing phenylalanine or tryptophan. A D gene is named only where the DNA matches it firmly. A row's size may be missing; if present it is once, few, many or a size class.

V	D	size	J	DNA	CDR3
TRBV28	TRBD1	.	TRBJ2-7	TGTGCCAGCAAGGTCGGGACAGGGCTAAGGGAGCAGTACTTC	CASKVGTGLREQYF
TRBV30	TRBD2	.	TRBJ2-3	TGTGCCTGGAGGGGACTAGCGGAGGGCACAGATACGCAGTATTTT	CAWRGLAEGTDTQYF
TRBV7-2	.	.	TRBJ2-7	TGTGCCAGCAGCTTAGCTCGGACTACCCACGAGCAGTACTTC	CASSLARTTHEQYF
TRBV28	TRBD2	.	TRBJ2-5	TGTGCCAGCAGTTTATTAGCGGGAGTAGAGACCCAGTACTTC	CASSLLAGVETQYF
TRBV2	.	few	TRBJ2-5	TGTGCCAGCAGGGTAGTCCAAGAGACCCAGTACTTC	CASRVVQETQYF
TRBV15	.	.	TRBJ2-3	TGTGCCACCAGCATAAGAGGTAAAGATACGCAGTATTTT	CATSIRGKDTQYF
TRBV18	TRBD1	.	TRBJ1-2	TGTGCCAGCTCACCCTCATTACAGGGGGATGGCTACACCTTC	CASSPSLQGDGYTF
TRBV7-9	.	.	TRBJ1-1	TGTGCCAGCAGACAAAGACAGGATAACACTGAAGCTTTCTTT	CASRQRQDNTEAFF
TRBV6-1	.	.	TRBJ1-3	TGTGCCAGCAGTGAAGTCCCCCCGGGGGGATTGAACACCATATATTTT	CASSEVPPGGLNTIYF
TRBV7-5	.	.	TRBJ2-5	TGTGTCAGAAGCCCTAGCGGGAGCACGGAGACCCAGTACTTC	CVRSPSGSTETQYF
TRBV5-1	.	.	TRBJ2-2	TGCGCCAGCAGCTTACAAACAGGGCGAGCGGGCCCCGGGGAGCTGTTTTTT	CASSLQTGRAGPGELFF
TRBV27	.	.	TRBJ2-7	TGTGCCAGCAGTTCCCAGGGCCCCTACGAGCAGTACTTC	CASSSQGPYEQYF
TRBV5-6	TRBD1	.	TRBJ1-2	TGTGCCAGCAGCTTGTGGGACAGGGCGAGGGACACCTTC	CASSLWDRARDTF
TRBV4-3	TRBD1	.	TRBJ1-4	TGCGCCAGCAGCCAAGGGACAGGGATTTATGAAAAACTGTTTTTT	CASSQGTGIYEKLFF
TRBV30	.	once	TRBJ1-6	TGTGCCTGGCGTACTGAGACGTTAGGGTTCAATTCACCCCTCCACTTT	CAWRTETLGFNSPLHF
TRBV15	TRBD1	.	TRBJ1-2	TGTGCCACCAGCAGGGACAGGGGGCATGGCTACACCTTC	CATSRDRGHGYTF
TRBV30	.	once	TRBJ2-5	TGTGCCTGGAGTTCGGACCCGACGACAGAGACCCAGTACTTC	CAWSSDPTTETQYF
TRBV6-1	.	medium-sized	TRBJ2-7	TGTGCCAGCAGTGAACTCCAGAAGCAGTACTTC	CASSELQKQYF
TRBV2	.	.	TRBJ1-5	TGTGCCAGCAAGCTAGGGGCGACAGAAAATCAGCCCCAGCATTTT	CASKLGATENQPQHF
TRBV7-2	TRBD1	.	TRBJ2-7	TGTGCCAGCACCACCACAGGGGTTAGCTACGAGCAGTACTTC	CASTTTGVSYEQYF
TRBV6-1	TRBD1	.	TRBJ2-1	TGTGCCAGCAGTGAAAAAGGGACAGGGCGCAATGAGCAGTTCTTC	CASSEKGTGRNEQFF
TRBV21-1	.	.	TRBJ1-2	TGTGCCAGCCTCATAAATAAGAATGGCTACACCTTC	CASLINKNGYTF
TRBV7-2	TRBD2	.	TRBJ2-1	TGTGCCAGCAGCGTGAGCGGGGGGGCAGGTGAGCAGTTCTTC	CASSVSGGAGEQFF
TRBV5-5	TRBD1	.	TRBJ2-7	TGTGCCAGCAGCTTGGCAGCGGACAGGGTCAACGAGCAGTACTTC	CASSLAADRVNEQYF
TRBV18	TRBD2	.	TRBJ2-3	TGTGCCAGCTCACCATCGCTAGCGGGGGACACAGATACGCAGTATTTT	CASSPSLAGDTDTQYF
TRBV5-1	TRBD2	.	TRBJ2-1	TGCGCCAGCAGCTTACTAGCGGGAGGAGGAAGCTACAATGAGCAGTTCTTC	CASSLLAGGGSYNEQFF
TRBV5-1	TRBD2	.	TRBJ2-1	TGCGCCAGCAGCTTGGTAGCGGGGAACTACAATGAGCAGTTCTTC	CASSLVAGNYNEQFF
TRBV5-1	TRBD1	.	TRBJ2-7	TGCGCCAGCATGAGGGACAGCTCATCCTACGAGCAGTACTTC	CASMRDSSSYEQYF
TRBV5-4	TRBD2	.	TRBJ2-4	TGTGCCAGCAGCTTGGCCATGGGTGGACTAGCGGGAGGAAACAAAAACATTCAGTACTTC	CASSLAMGGLAGGNKNIQYF
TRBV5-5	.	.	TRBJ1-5	TGTGCCAGCAGCCCCGGTTTCGGGGGCAATCAGCCCCAGCATTTT	CASSPGFGGNQPQHF
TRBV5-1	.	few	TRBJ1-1	TGCGCCAGCAGCCCGGGCGCGAACACTGAAGCTTTCTTT	CASSPGANTEAFF
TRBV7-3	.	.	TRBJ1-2	TGTGCCAGCAGCCTAGACGGCAGAAACTATGGCTACACCTTC	CASSLDGRNYGYTF
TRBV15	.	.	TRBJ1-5	TGTGCCACCAGCAGGGAGGACATCTCGTATGGGGGGGGCAATCAGCCCCAGCATTTT	CATSREDISYGGGNQPQHF
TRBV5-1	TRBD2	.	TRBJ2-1	TGCGCCAGCAGCCCAAATAGCGGGAGGGCCAACGAGCAGTTCTTC	CASSPNSGRANEQFF